This T cell receptor (beta chain) was sequenced during a study of esophageal squamous cell carcinoma under preoperative chemotherapy (dated by TCRdb to 2016 to 2018). Turning to the overall study: TCR repertoires were profiled in both peripheral blood T cells and tumor-infiltrating lymphocytes. The effects of paclitaxel-nedaplatin chemotherapy on T-cell receptor repertoires in patients with esophageal squamous cell carcinoma were assessed. Five or six patients with primary esophageal squamous cell carcinoma were included in the cohort. Repertoires were compared between samples taken before and after paclitaxel-nedaplatin therapy. General conclusions and limits of the study: Post-treatment tumor-infiltrating lymphocytes appeared to be derived in part from peripheral T cells migrating into the tumor, rather than solely from local clonal changes. A significant increase in TCR diversity was observed in peripheral T cells after chemotherapy, whereas no such increase was observed in tumor-infiltrating lymphocytes. Paclitaxel-nedaplatin therapy caused immediate and substantial changes in clonotype frequency, and abundant clones were more likely to contract than to amplify. The analysis included only 4 to 6 patients with esophageal squamous cell carcinoma, making the cohort small.

The time point label on this specimen signifies: after preoperative PTX-NDP chemotherapy. Before surgery, patients were given paclitaxel-nedaplatin as preoperative chemotherapy. A word on this clonotype: The clone's antigen remains unknown. Base-call qualities are not available, and no considerably larger clone is one nucleotide away.

Receptors were amplified or captured by PCR. The listed sequencing device is HiSeq X Ten. TCR repertoires were characterized by high-throughput sequencing. TCRdb handled the public reads itself, with Q25 trimming in fastp and clone calling in MiXCR, and kept productive beta chains. Identical CDR3 proteins give one entry, which carries the most common genes and DNA. In all, the sample holds 30,000 or so distinct CDR3 sequences, and about half of those were seen once. 20% to 25% of the sample lies in the top ten. Its CDR3 holds 15 amino acids, cysteine through phenylalanine. The retained sequence is limited to the CDR3, 45 bases, with the frame set at the first base. CDR1 is given as MNHNS and CDR2 as SASEGT, both from the germline V gene. At the junction V is shortened by 8 bases and J by 0 bases; bases outside the gene matches: 6.

This sequence uses TRBV6-1 and TRBJ2-3, and TRBD2 matches 9 of the central bases. The sample was gathered from a patient given preoperative chemotherapy. This clonotype was obtained from a human donor with esophageal squamous cell carcinoma. The donor label of this sample is uncertain. The CDR3 reads as follows: CASGAGGPSTDTQYF. The DNA reads as follows: TGTGCCAGCGGTGCGGGAGGGCCTAGCACAGATACGCAGTATTTT.